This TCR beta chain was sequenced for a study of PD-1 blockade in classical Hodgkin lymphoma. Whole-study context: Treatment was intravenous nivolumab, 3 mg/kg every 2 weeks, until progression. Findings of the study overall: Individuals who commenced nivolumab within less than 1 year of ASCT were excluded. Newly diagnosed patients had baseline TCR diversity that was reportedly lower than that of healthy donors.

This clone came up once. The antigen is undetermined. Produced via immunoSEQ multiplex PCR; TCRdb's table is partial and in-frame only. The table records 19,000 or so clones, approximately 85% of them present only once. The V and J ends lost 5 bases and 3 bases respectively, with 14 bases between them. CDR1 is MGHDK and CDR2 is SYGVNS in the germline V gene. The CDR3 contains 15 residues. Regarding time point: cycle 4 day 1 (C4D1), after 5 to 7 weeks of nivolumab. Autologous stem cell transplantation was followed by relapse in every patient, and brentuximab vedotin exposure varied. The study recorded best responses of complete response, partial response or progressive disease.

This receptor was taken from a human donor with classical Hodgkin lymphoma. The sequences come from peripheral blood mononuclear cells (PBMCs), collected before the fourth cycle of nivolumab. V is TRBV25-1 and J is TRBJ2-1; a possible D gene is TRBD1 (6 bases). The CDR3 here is CASSYRERGYNEQFF. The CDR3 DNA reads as TGTGCCAGCAGTTACAGGGAACGGGGCTACAATGAGCAGTTCTTC.